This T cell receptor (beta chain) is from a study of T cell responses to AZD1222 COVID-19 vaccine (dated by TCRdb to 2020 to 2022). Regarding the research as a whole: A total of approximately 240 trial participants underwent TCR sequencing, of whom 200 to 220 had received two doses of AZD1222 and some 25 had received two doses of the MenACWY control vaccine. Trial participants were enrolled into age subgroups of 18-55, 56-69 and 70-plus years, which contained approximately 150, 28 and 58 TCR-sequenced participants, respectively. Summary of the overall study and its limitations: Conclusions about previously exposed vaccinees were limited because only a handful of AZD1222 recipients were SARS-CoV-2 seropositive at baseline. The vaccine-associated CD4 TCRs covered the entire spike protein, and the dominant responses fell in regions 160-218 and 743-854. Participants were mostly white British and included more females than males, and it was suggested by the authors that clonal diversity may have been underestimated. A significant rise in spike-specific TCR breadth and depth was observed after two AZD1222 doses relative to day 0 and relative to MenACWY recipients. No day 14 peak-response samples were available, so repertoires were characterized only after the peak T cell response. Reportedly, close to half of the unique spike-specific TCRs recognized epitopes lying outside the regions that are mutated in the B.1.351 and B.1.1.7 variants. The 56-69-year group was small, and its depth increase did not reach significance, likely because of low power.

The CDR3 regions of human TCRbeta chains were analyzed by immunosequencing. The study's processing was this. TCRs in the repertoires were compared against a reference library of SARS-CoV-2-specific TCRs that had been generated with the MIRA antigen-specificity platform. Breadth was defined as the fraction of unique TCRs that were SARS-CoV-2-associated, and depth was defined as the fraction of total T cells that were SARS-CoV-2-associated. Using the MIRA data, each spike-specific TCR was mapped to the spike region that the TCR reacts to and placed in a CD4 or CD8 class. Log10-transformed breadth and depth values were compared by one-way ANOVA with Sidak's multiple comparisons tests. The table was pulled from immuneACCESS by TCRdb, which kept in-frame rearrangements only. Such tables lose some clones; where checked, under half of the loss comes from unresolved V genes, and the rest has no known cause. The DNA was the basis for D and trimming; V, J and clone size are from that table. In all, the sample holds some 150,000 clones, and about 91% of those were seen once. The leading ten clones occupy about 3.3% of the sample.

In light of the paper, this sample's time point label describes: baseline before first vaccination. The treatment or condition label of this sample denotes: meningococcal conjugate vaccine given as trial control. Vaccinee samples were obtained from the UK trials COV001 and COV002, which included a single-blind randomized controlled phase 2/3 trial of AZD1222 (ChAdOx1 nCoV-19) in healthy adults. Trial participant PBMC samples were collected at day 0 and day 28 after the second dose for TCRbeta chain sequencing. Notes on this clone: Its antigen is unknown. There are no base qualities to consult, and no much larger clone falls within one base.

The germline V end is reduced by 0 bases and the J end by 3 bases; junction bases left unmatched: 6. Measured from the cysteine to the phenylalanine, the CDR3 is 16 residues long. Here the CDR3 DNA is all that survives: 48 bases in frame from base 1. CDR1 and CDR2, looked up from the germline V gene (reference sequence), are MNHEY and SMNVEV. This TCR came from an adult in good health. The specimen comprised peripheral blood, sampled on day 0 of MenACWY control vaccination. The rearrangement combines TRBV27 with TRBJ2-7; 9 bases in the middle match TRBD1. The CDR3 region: CASSLSPGTGYYEQYF. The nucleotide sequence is TGTGCCAGCAGTTTATCACCCGGGACAGGGTACTACGAGCAGTACTTC.